These T cell receptor beta chains were read from a single sample in a study of T cell repertoires in cytomegalovirus infection. TCRdb itself ran the reads through MiXCR, one entry per CDR3 protein. This sample yields under 200,000 distinct CDR3 sequences, of which 28% are seen a single time; roughly 32% belongs to the top ten. Specimen: PBMCs. These receptors were collected from a human donor in good health (CMV status not recorded). Some clones in this sample may be carry-over from other donors' samples. CDR3s include the opening cysteine and the closing phenylalanine or tryptophan. The D gene is left open where the match is weak. Rows give clone size only sometimes, using once, few, many, or a class for an expanded clone.

>11|.|TRBV7-2|few|TRBJ1-1
TGTGCCAGCAGCTTAGTGCCGCAAGCTTTCTTT
CASSLVPQAFF
>13|.|TRBV10-3|.|TRBJ1-1
TGTGCCACCGGGACCGGGACGGCCTATGAAGCTTTCTTT
CATGTGTAYEAFF
>14|TRBD1|TRBV2|.|TRBJ1-6
TGTGCCAGCGCTAGGGACAGCTTTAATTCACCCCTCCACTTT
CASARDSFNSPLHF
>15|.|TRBV7-2|.|TRBJ1-6
TGTGCCAGCAGCTTCGGGGGGTCGGGGGCCCCTCCCCTCCACTTT
CASSFGGSGAPPLHF
>13|.|TRBV9|few|TRBJ1-1
TGTGCCAGCAGCGTAGGGGAGTCGGTAGGAGCTTTCTTT
CASSVGESVGAFF
>12|.|TRBV7-2|few|TRBJ2-2
TGTGCCAGCAGCCTCAAAACCGGGGAGCTGTTTTTT
CASSLKTGELFF
>13|.|TRBV7-2|many|TRBJ1-2
TGTGCCAGCAGCCTAGAGATTAACTATGGCTACACCTTC
CASSLEINYGYTF
>15|.|TRBV5-8|.|TRBJ1-2
TGTGCCAGCAGCTTAGAGAGGTTGGGGGACTATGGCTACACCTTC
CASSLERLGDYGYTF
>16|.|TRBV4-2|few|TRBJ1-2
TGTGCCAGCAGCCAAGATTGGGCAGGCGTTACCTATGGCTACACCTTC
CASSQDWAGVTYGYTF
>14|TRBD1|TRBV12-3/TRBV12-4|few|TRBJ1-1
TGTGCCAGCAGTCCCCACAGGGGAAACACTGAAGCTTTCTTT
CASSPHRGNTEAFF
>13|.|TRBV6-1|few|TRBJ1-1
TGTGCCAGCTTAAGGACCGCGAACACTGAAGCTTTCTTT
CASLRTANTEAFF
>13|TRBD1|TRBV12-3/TRBV12-4|few|TRBJ2-5
TGTGCCAGCAGCACCGGGACAGGGCGCGACCAGTACTTC
CASSTGTGRDQYF
>14|.|TRBV5-1|.|TRBJ1-4
TGCGCCAGCAGCTTGAAGAGTAGAGATGAAAAACTGTTTTTT
CASSLKSRDEKLFF
>15|TRBD2|TRBV11-2|many|TRBJ2-2
TGTGCCAGCAGCCCCCATAGCGGGGGGGACGGGGAGCTGTTTTTT
CASSPHSGGDGELFF
>16|.|TRBV7-9|few|TRBJ1-3
TGTGCCAGCATCCCGGAGGGACCACTCTCTGGAAACACCATATATTTT
CASIPEGPLSGNTIYF
>15|.|TRBV30|.|TRBJ2-5
TGTGCCTGGAGTGCGAAACGAGCGGCGCAAGAGACCCAGTACTTC
CAWSAKRAAQETQYF
>18|TRBD2|TRBV7-8|.|TRBJ2-1
TGTGCCAGCAGCTTAGCACTAGCGGGGGGTCTTCTCTACAATGAGCAGTTCTTC
CASSLALAGGLLYNEQFF
>16|.|TRBV7-9|.|TRBJ1-3
TGTGCCAGCAGCTTTCCAGGCGGCAGCTCTGGAAACACCATATATTTT
CASSFPGGSSGNTIYF
>17|TRBD2|TRBV11-3|few|TRBJ2-1
TGTGCCAGCAGCCCATCTCGGGCTAGCGGCTCCTACAATGAGCAGTTCTTC
CASSPSRASGSYNEQFF
>14|.|TRBV7-2|many|TRBJ1-5
TGTGCCAGCAGCTTAGCGGTCAGGAATCAGCCCCAGCATTTT
CASSLAVRNQPQHF
>14|TRBD2|TRBV20-1|.|TRBJ2-1
TGCAGTGCTAGAGAAGCTAGCGGCTACAATGAGCAGTTCTTC
CSAREASGYNEQFF
>15|.|TRBV7-2|many|TRBJ1-1
TGTGCCAGCAGCCCAGGAGCGGACGGGAACACTGAAGCTTTCTTT
CASSPGADGNTEAFF
>16|.|TRBV6-6|.|TRBJ2-2
TGTGCCAGCAGTTCAATACGGGGGGCCGACACCGGGGAGCTGTTTTTT
CASSSIRGADTGELFF
>15|TRBD1|TRBV27|few|TRBJ1-1
TGTGCCAGCAGTTTCGCACAGGGGAAAAGTACTGAAGCTTTCTTT
CASSFAQGKSTEAFF
>17|TRBD1|TRBV27|.|TRBJ2-1
TGTGCCAGCAGTTACCTCCCGGACAGGCCCTTTTACAATGAGCAGTTCTTC
CASSYLPDRPFYNEQFF
>16|TRBD1|TRBV2|.|TRBJ2-5
TGTGCCAGCAGTGTGGGGACAGGAGTACCACAAGAGACCCAGTACTTC
CASSVGTGVPQETQYF
>13|.|TRBV20-1|.|TRBJ2-5
TGCAGTGCTAACAGGCGCCCCCAAGAGACCCAGTACTTC
CSANRRPQETQYF
>17|.|TRBV7-9|.|TRBJ1-5
TGTGCCAGCAGCTTAGCGCTGAGAAGCCCCAGCAATCAGCCCCAGCATTTT
CASSLALRSPSNQPQHF
>17|.|TRBV6-2/TRBV6-3|.|TRBJ2-5
TGTGCCAGCAGTCCACGGTTCGATCGGGAAAACCAAGAGACCCAGTACTTC
CASSPRFDRENQETQYF
>16|.|TRBV29-1|.|TRBJ2-7
TGCAGCGTTTCCAACATTTGGGGGCAGAGCTCCTACGAGCAGTACTTC
CSVSNIWGQSSYEQYF
>13|.|TRBV6-6|few|TRBJ2-3
TGTGCCAGCAGTTACTCGAGAGGAGGTACGCAGTATTTT
CASSYSRGGTQYF
>14|.|TRBV2|few|TRBJ1-1
TGTGCCTCGAGCGGCCGTCGAATGAACACTGAAGCTTTCTTT
CASSGRRMNTEAFF
>15|.|TRBV19|.|TRBJ1-1
TGTGCCAGTAGTCCCCCCCAGTTGTGGGCCACTGAAGCTTTCTTT
CASSPPQLWATEAFF
>13|.|TRBV20-1|.|TRBJ1-1
TGCAGTGCGGACTCCGGAGCGAGCACTGAAGCTTTCTTT
CSADSGASTEAFF
>16|TRBD2|TRBV5-4|.|TRBJ2-5
TGTGCCAGCAGCCCGGGACTAGCGGGGGGGCTGGAGACCCAGTACTTC
CASSPGLAGGLETQYF
>15|TRBD1|TRBV19|.|TRBJ1-5
TGTGCCAGTAGCCGGGACAGGGTTGGGGATCAGCCCCAGCATTTT
CASSRDRVGDQPQHF
>15|.|TRBV28|few|TRBJ2-3
TGTGCCAGCAGCGTGGGTGGGGGGAGCACAGATACGCAGTATTTT
CASSVGGGSTDTQYF
>15|.|TRBV10-3|few|TRBJ2-2
TGTGCCATCCCTATGACAGGAACGAACACCGGGGAGCTGTTTTTT
CAIPMTGTNTGELFF
>15|.|TRBV19|.|TRBJ1-5
TGTGCCAGTAGTCCCGGGACACGGAATAATCAGCCCCAGCATTTT
CASSPGTRNNQPQHF
>16|.|TRBV7-8|.|TRBJ2-5
TGTGCCAGCAGCTCTAGGGCCCTGACTTTCCAAGAGACCCAGTACTTC
CASSSRALTFQETQYF